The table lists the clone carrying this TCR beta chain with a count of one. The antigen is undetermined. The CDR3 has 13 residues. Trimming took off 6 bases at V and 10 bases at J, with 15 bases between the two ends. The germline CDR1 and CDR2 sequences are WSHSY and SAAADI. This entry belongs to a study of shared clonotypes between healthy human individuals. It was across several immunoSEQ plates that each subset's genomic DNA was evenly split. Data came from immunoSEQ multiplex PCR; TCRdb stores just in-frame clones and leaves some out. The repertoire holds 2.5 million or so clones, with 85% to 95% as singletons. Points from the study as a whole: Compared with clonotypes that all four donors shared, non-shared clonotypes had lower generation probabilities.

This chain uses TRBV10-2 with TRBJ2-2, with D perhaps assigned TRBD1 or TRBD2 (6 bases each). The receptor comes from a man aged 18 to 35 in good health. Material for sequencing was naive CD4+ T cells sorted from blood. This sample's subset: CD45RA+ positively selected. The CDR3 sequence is CASRGEGGKELFF. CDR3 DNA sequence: TGCGCCAGCAGGGGTGAGGGGGGAAAGGAGCTGTTTTTT.